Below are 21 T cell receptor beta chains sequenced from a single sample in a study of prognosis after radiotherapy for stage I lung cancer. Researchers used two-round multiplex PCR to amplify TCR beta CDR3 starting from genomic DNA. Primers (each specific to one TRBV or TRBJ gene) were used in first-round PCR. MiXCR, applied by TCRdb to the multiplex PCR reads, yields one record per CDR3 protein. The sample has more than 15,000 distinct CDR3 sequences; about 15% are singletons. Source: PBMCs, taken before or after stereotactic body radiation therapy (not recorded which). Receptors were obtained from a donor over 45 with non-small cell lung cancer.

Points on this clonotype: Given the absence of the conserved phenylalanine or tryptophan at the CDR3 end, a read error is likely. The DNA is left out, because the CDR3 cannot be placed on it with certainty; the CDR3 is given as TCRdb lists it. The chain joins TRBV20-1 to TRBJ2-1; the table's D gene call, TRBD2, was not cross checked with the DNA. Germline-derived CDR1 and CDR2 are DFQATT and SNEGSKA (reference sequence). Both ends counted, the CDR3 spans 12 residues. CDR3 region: CSARLTSGRILL.

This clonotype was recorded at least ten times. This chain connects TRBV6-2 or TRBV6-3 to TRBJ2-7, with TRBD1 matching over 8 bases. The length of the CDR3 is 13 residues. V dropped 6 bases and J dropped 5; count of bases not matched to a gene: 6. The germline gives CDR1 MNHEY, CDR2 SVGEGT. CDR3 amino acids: CASSRTGIDEQYF. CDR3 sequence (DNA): TGTGCCAGCAGCCGGACAGGGATCGACGAGCAGTACTTC.

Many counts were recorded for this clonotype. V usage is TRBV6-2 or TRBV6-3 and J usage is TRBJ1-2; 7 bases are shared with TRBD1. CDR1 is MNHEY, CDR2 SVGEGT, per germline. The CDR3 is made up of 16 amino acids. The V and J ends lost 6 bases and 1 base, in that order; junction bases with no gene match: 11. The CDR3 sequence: CASRTLNRQGNYGYTF. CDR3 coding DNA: TGTGCCAGCAGAACCTTGAACAGACAGGGTAACTATGGCTACACCTTC.

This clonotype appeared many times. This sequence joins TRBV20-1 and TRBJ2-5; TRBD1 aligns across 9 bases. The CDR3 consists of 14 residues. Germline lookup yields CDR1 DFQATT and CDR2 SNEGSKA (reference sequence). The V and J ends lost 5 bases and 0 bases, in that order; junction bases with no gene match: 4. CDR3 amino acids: CSAPGTGNQETQYF. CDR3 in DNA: TGCAGTGCTCCCGGGACAGGGAACCAAGAGACCCAGTACTTC.

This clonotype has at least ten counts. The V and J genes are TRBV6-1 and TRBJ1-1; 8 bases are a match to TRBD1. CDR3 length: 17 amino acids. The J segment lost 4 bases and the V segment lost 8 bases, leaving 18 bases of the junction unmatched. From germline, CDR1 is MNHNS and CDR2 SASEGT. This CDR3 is CASFPTSIRQGRTEAFF. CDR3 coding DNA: TGTGCCAGCTTCCCCACCTCTATTCGACAGGGGCGCACTGAAGCTTTCTTT.

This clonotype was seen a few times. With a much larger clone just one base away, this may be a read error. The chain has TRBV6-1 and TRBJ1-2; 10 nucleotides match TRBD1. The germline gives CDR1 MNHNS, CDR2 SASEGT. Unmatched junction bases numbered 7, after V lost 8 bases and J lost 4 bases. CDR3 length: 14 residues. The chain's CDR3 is CASSGTGDFYGYTF. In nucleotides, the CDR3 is TGTGCCAGCTCTGGGACAGGGGACTTCTATGGCTACACCTTC.

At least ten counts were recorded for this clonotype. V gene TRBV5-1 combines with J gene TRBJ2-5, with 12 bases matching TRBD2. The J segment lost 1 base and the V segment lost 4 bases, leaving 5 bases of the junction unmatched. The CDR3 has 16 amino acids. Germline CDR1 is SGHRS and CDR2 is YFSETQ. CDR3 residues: CASSGGLAGPQETQYF. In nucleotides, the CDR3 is TGCGCCAGCAGCGGGGGACTAGCGGGCCCCCAAGAGACCCAGTACTTC.

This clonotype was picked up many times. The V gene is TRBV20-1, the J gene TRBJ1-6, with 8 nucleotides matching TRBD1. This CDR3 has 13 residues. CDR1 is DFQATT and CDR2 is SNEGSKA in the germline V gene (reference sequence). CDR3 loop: CRNGQGYNSPLHF. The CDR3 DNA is TGCAGGAACGGACAGGGCTATAATTCACCCCTCCACTTT.

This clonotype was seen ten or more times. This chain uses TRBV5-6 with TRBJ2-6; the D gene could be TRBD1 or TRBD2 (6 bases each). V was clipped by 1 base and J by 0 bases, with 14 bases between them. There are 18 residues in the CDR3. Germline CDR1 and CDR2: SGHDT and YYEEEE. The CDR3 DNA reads TGTGCCAGCAGCTTGATTAAGGGGGGAAGCTCTGGGGCCAACGTCCTGACTTTC. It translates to CASSLIKGGSSGANVLTF.

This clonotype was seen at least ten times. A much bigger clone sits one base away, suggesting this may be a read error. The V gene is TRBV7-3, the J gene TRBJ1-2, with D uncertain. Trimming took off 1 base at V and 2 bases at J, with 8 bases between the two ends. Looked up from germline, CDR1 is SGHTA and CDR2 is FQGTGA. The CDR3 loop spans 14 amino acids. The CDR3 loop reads CASSLMTINYGYTF. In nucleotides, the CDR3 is TGTGCCAGCAGCTTAATGACCATCAACTATGGCTACACCTTC. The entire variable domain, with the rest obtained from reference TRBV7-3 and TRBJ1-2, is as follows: GAGVSQTPSNKVTEKGKYVELRCDPISGHTALYWYRQSLGQGPEFLIYFQGTGAADDSGLPNDRFFAVRPEGSVSTLKIQRTERGDSAVYLCASSLMTINYGYTFGSGTRLTVV.

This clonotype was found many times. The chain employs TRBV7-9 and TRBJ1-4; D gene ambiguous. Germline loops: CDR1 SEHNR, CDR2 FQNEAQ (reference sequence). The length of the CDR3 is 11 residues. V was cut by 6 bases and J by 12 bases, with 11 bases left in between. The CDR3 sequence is CASRRPGELFF. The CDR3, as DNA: TGTGCCAGCAGACGACCCGGGGAACTGTTTTTT.

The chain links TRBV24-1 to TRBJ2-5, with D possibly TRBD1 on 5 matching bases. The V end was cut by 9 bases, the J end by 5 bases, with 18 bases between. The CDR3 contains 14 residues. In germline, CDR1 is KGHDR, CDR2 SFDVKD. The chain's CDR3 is CATGVAGPSETQYF. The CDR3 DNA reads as TGTGCCACCGGAGTCGCAGGGCCATCGGAGACCCAGTACTTC.

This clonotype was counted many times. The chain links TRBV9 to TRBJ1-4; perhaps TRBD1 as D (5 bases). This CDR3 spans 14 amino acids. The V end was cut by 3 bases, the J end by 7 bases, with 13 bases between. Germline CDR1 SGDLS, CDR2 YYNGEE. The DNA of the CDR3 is TGTGCCAGCAGCGATTCCGGGACGGGTGAAAAACTGTTTTTT. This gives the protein CASSDSGTGEKLFF.

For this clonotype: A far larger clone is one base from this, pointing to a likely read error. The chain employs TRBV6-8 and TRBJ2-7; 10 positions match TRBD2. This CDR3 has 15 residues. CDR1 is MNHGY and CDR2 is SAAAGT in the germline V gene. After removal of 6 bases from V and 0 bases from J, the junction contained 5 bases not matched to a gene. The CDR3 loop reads CASRLAGSNSYEQYF. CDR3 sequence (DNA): TGTGCCAGCAGACTAGCGGGATCGAACTCCTACGAGCAGTACTTC.

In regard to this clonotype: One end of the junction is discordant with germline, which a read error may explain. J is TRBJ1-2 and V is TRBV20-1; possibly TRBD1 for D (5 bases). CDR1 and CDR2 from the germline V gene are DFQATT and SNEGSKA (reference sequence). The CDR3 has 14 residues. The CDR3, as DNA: TGCAGTGCTAGAGATGTTGTTAAGGGGTATGACTACACCTTC. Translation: CSARDVVKGYDYTF.

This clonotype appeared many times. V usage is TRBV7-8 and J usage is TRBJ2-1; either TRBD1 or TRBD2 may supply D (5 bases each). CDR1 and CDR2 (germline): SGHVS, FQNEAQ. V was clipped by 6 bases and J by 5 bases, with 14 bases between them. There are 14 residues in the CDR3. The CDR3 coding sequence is TGTGCCAGCAGGGACTCAGGGTTCAACAATGAGCAGTTCTTC. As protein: CASRDSGFNNEQFF.

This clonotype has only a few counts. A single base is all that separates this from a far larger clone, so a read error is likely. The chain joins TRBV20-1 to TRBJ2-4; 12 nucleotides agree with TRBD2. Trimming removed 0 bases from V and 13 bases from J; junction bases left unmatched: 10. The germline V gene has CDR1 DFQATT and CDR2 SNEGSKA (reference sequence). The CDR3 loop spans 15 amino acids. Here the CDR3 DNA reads TGCAGTGCTAGAGATCGACTAGCGGGAGCGGGAGGGCAGTACTTC. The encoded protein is CSARDRLAGAGGQYF.

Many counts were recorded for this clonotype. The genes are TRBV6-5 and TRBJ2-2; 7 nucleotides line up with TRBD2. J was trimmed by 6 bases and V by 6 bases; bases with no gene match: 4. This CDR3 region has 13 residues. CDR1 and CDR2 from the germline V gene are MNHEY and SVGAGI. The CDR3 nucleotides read TGTGCCAGCAGCAGAACTAGCGCCGGGGAGCTGTTTTTT. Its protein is CASSRTSAGELFF.

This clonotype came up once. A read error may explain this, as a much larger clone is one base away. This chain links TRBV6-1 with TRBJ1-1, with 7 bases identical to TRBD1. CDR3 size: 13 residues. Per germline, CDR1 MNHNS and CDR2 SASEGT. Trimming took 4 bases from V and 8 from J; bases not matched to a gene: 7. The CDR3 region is CASSAGTVEEAFF. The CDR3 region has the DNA TGTGCCAGCAGTGCCGGGACAGTCGAAGAAGCTTTCTTT.

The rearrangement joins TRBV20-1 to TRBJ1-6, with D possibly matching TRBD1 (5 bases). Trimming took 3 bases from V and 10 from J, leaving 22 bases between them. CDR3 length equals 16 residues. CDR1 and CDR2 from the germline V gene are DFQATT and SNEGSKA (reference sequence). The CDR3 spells CSARRGTGLRDSPLHF. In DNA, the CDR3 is TGCAGTGCTAGGCGGGGAACGGGGCTTAGGGACTCACCCCTCCACTTT.

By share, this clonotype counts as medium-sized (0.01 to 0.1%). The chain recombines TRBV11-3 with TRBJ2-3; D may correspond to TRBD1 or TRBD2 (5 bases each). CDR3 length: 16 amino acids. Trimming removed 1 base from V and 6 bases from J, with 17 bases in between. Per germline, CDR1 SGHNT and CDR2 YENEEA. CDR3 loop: CASSLGKRGWMDTQYF. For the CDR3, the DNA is TGTGCCAGCAGCTTAGGGAAACGGGGCTGGATGGATACGCAGTATTTT. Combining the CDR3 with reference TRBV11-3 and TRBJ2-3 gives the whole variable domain EAGVVQSPRYKIIEKKQPVAFWCNPISGHNTLYWYLQNLGQGPELLIRYENEEAVDDSQLPKDRFSAERLKGVDSTLKIQPAELGDSAVYLCASSLGKRGWMDTQYFGPGTRLTVL.